The clone carrying this T cell receptor beta chain was found a few times. The germline V and J ends were trimmed by 5 bases and 5 bases, with 15 bases remaining between them. Germline V lookup: CDR1 LGHNT, CDR2 FRNRAP. The CDR3 runs 14 residues. The investigators amplified TCR beta CDR3 regions from RNA transcripts. TCR CDR3 underwent first-round RT-PCR with the HTBI primer set. TCRdb re-analysed the multiplex PCR reads in MiXCR, keeping a single row per CDR3 protein. Of 450,000 to 550,000 distinct CDR3 sequences in the sample, around 24% were seen once. The data originate from a study of T cells in Graves' hyperthyroidism and ophthalmopathy.

The chain employs TRBV12-5 and TRBJ1-2; D is perhaps TRBD1 (5 bases). Specimen: blood. The origin of this receptor is a woman in her 30s with Graves' ophthalmopathy. The CDR3 region is CASGPPGTFYGYTF. The CDR3 DNA reads TGTGCTAGTGGTCCCCCCGGGACCTTTTATGGCTACACCTTC.